This is a list of T cell receptor beta chains from one sample in a study of blood T cell repertoires in COVID-19. The data were produced by immunoSEQ multiplex PCR, yet TCRdb's version contains in-frame clones alone and is incomplete. The sample gives about 340,000 clones, 92% of which show up once; around a sixth is in the top ten. Sequences were obtained from PBMCs or T cells enriched from blood (not recorded which). The source is a woman in her twenties or thirties who had recovered from COVID-19. Each CDR3 is given with its conserved first and last residue. The order of the fields is clone size, J gene, V gene, CDR3 length, D gene, CDR3 protein, CDR3 DNA. A D gene is named only where the DNA matches it firmly. Size is omitted from some rows. Given values are once, few, many or a class for expanded clones.

>few|TRBJ2-1|TRBV7-3|15|TRBD2
CASSLTSGSFGEQFF
TGTGCCAGCAGCTTGACTAGCGGGAGCTTCGGTGAGCAGTTCTTC
>NA|TRBJ1-4|TRBV5-4|16|TRBD1
CASSSDIGQGAQKLFF
TGTGCCAGCAGCTCGGACATAGGCCAGGGGGCGCAAAAACTGTTTTTT
>NA|TRBJ1-2|TRBV5-6|14|NA
CASSLGASDYGYTF
TGTGCCAGCAGCTTGGGAGCGTCCGACTATGGCTACACCTTC
>NA|TRBJ2-5|TRBV19|15|NA
CASTPGPNSRETQYF
TGTGCCAGTACCCCAGGGCCAAACAGCCGAGAGACCCAGTACTTC
>few|TRBJ2-7|TRBV27|13|TRBD2
CASSWTSGYEQYF
TGTGCCAGCAGTTGGACTAGCGGCTACGAGCAGTACTTC
>NA|TRBJ1-1|TRBV15|13|NA
CATSKGANTEAFF
TGTGCCACCAGCAAAGGGGCGAACACTGAAGCTTTCTTT
>NA|TRBJ1-5|TRBV28|11|NA
CASSFSQPQHF
TGTGCCAGCAGTTTCAGTCAGCCCCAGCATTTT
>NA|TRBJ1-1|TRBV18|15|NA
CASSPQGEVNTEAFF
TGTGCCAGCTCACCCCAAGGGGAGGTGAACACTGAAGCTTTCTTT
>NA|TRBJ1-6|TRBV28|15|NA
CASSFRERVSSPLHF
TGTGCCAGCAGTTTTCGTGAGAGGGTTAGTTCACCCCTCCACTTT
>once|TRBJ2-1|TRBV27|18|NA
CASSSPTRFRSSYNEQFF
TGTGCCAGCAGTTCCCCGACTAGATTCAGGAGCTCCTACAATGAGCAGTTCTTC
>NA|TRBJ2-5|TRBV28|15|TRBD2
CASSLGPGGQETQYF
TGTGCCAGCAGTTTAGGTCCGGGAGGCCAAGAGACCCAGTACTTC
>NA|TRBJ2-3|TRBV4-3|16|NA
CASSQDRGFSTDTQYF
TGCGCCAGCAGCCAAGATAGGGGGTTCAGCACAGATACGCAGTATTTT
>NA|TRBJ1-1|TRBV3-1/TRBV3-2|19|TRBD1
CASSRRISRDRGAGTEAFF
TGTGCCAGCAGCCGCCGGATTTCCCGGGACAGGGGGGCGGGCACTGAAGCTTTCTTT
>NA|TRBJ2-1|TRBV5-4|14|TRBD2
CASSPASGRNEQFF
TGTGCCAGCAGCCCAGCGAGCGGGAGGAATGAGCAGTTCTTC
>NA|TRBJ1-1|TRBV29-1|13|NA
CSVRRGLDTEAFF
TGCAGCGTCCGGCGGGGGTTGGACACTGAAGCTTTCTTT
>once|TRBJ2-7|TRBV18|13|NA
CASSPGGPSEQYF
TGTGCCAGCTCACCCGGGGGTCCCAGCGAGCAGTACTTC
>once|TRBJ2-6|TRBV2|17|TRBD2
CASAGGGRNSGANVLTF
TGTGCCAGCGCGGGAGGGGGTCGGAACTCTGGGGCCAACGTCCTGACTTTC
>NA|TRBJ2-7|TRBV7-7|15|TRBD1
CASSPDRGRFNEQYF
TGTGCTAGCAGCCCGGACAGGGGGCGTTTTAACGAGCAGTACTTC
>once|TRBJ1-5|TRBV29-1|13|NA
CSVAGQSDQPQHF
TGCAGCGTTGCAGGACAGTCTGACCAGCCCCAGCATTTT
>once|TRBJ1-3|TRBV28|15|TRBD1
CASSPTGGYGNTIYF
TGTGCCAGCAGTCCGACAGGGGGCTATGGAAACACCATATATTTT
>NA|TRBJ2-1|TRBV29-1|17|TRBD2
CSVDRLAEVSRYNEQFF
TGCAGCGTTGATCGGCTAGCGGAAGTCTCCCGTTACAATGAGCAGTTCTTC
>NA|TRBJ1-2|TRBV7-2|12|NA
CASSLGGLGYTF
TGTGCCAGCAGCTTAGGAGGGCTAGGCTACACCTTC
>NA|TRBJ2-1|TRBV21-1|11|NA
CASPIHGEQFF
TGTGCCAGTCCTATTCACGGGGAGCAGTTCTTC
>NA|TRBJ2-7|TRBV7-2|14|NA
CASSLLGINYEQYF
TGTGCCAGCAGCTTGCTCGGGATCAACTACGAGCAGTACTTC
>NA|TRBJ2-3|TRBV28|20|TRBD2
CASSLRSGTSGGAGTDTQYF
TGTGCCAGCAGTTTACGATCCGGGACTAGCGGGGGGGCTGGCACAGATACGCAGTATTTT
>NA|TRBJ2-4|TRBV19|14|NA
CASTWGQPPRVQYF
TGTGCCAGTACCTGGGGACAACCCCCACGGGTTCAGTACTTC
>NA|TRBJ1-1|TRBV28|14|NA
CASSLSSSLTEAFF
TGTGCCAGCAGTTTAAGTAGTAGTTTAACTGAAGCTTTCTTT
>NA|TRBJ2-7|TRBV18|16|TRBD1
CASSPPGGQGRYEQYF
TGTGCCAGCTCACCCCCGGGGGGACAGGGGCGCTACGAGCAGTACTTC
>NA|TRBJ2-7|TRBV2|13|NA
CASSYGHSYEQYF
TGTGCCAGCAGCTACGGACACTCCTACGAGCAGTACTTC
>NA|TRBJ2-7|TRBV7-9|15|TRBD2
CASSSQGLAGNEQYF
TGTGCCAGCAGCTCACAGGGACTAGCGGGAAACGAGCAGTACTTC
>NA|TRBJ2-7|TRBV28|13|NA
CASSLTPFYEQYF
TGTGCCAGCAGTCTAACCCCTTTCTACGAGCAGTACTTC
>NA|TRBJ2-3|TRBV9|16|NA
CASTLGTGASTDTQYF
TGTGCCAGCACCCTAGGGACGGGAGCGAGCACAGATACGCAGTATTTT
>NA|TRBJ2-7|TRBV4-2|16|NA
CASSQDGQDFSYEQYF
TGTGCCAGCAGCCAAGATGGGCAGGACTTCTCCTACGAGCAGTACTTC
>once|TRBJ1-2|TRBV9|13|TRBD1
CASSGTGNYGYTF
TGTGCCAGCAGCGGGACAGGGAACTATGGCTACACCTTC
>NA|TRBJ1-1|TRBV2|14|NA
CASSGTYLNTEAFF
TGTGCCAGCAGTGGCACATATTTGAACACTGAAGCTTTCTTT